This TCR beta chain comes out of a study of early T cells in non-severe SARS-CoV-2 infection. Across the whole study: Sequencing targeted bulk RNA from unsorted whole blood, leaving chains unpaired.

Study-wide results and caveats: Clonotype matching in VDJdb favored anti-spike CD8 responses and did not capture private and CD4 specificities.

Note on this clonotype: The antigen is not known.

Looked up from germline, CDR1 is KGHSH and CDR2 is LQKENI. V shed 2 bases and J shed 2 bases, with 13 bases lying between them. This CDR3 region has 16 residues. Unique molecular identifiers were attached to individual cDNA molecules. TCRdb re-analysed the 5' RACE reads in MiXCR, keeping a single row per CDR3 protein. The top ten clones hold around 4.5% of a sample with roughly 40,000 distinct CDR3 sequences, approximately 6.9% of them seen once. This TCR came from an adult who was a healthcare worker with PCR-confirmed SARS-CoV-2 infection or an uninfected control (not recorded which). The chain is built from TRBV18 and TRBJ2-1, with D perhaps TRBD1 (6 bases). The sample was whole blood. CDR3 coding DNA: TGTGCCAGCTCACCATCTCTGGCAGGGGCCTACAATGAGCAGTTCTTC. Its protein product is CASSPSLAGAYNEQFF.